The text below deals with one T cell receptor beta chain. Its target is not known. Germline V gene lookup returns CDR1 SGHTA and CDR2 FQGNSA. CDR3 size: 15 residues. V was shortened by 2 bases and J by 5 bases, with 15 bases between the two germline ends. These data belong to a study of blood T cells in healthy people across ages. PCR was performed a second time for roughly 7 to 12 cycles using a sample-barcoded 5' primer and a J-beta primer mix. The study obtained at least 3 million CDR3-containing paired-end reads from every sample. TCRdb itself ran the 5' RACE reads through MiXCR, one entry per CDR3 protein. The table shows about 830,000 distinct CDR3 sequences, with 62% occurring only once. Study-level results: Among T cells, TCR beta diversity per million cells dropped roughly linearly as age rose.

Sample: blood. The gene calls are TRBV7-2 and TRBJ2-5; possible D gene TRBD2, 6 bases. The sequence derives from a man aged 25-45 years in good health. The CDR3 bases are TGTGCCAGCAGCTTATTCGGGGGAGTGGGGGAGACCCAGTACTTC. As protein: CASSLFGGVGETQYF.